Listed below are T cell receptor beta chains from one sample, sequenced in a study of siplizumab effects on memory and regulatory T cells. Here immunoSEQ multiplex PCR was the method, and the copy in TCRdb shows in-frame clones only, minus some. The table has about 120,000 clones, around 94% seen once. Material: non-Treg CD4+ T cells sorted from blood. All receptors derive from a human donor in good health. Each CDR3 is given with its conserved first and last residue. Fields, in order: J gene, D gene, V gene, clone size, CDR3 protein, CDR3 DNA. D genes are given only for firm matches. Size is stated for part of the rows, as once, few or many counts, or as a class when the clone is expanded.

J: TRBJ2-1
D: .
V: TRBV5-1
size: .
CDR3: CASSGGPEENEQFF
DNA: TGCGCCAGCAGCGGGGGGCCTGAAGAAAATGAGCAGTTCTTC

J: TRBJ1-3
D: .
V: TRBV7-9
size: .
CDR3: CASSLAGQRDNTIYF
DNA: TGTGCCAGCAGCTTAGCGGGACAAAGGGATAACACCATATATTTT

J: TRBJ2-6
D: TRBD1
V: TRBV7-3
size: .
CDR3: CASSSRTGDNVLTF
DNA: TGTGCCAGCAGCTCCCGGACAGGTGACAACGTCCTGACTTTC

J: TRBJ2-7
D: .
V: TRBV11-2
size: .
CDR3: CASSAGITYEQYF
DNA: TGTGCCAGCAGCGCCGGGATCACGTACGAGCAGTACTTC

J: TRBJ2-7
D: .
V: TRBV5-1
size: .
CDR3: CASSWEDSYEQYF
DNA: TGCGCCAGCAGCTGGGAGGATTCCTACGAGCAGTACTTC

J: TRBJ1-3
D: .
V: TRBV6-1
size: .
CDR3: CASSATPYGNTIYF
DNA: TGTGCCAGCAGTGCCACCCCTTATGGAAACACCATATATTTT

J: TRBJ2-7
D: .
V: TRBV5-1
size: .
CDR3: CASSPVGDGEQYF
DNA: TGCGCCAGCAGCCCGGTCGGGGATGGCGAGCAGTACTTC

J: TRBJ2-2
D: TRBD1
V: TRBV7-2
size: .
CDR3: CASSLGGGSTGELFF
DNA: TGTGCCAGCAGCTTAGGAGGGGGCAGCACCGGGGAGCTGTTTTTT

J: TRBJ1-6
D: .
V: TRBV19
size: .
CDR3: CASTEENNSPLHF
DNA: TGTGCCAGTACGGAAGAGAATAATTCACCCCTCCACTTT

J: TRBJ2-7
D: .
V: TRBV18
size: .
CDR3: CASSPPSSYEQYF
DNA: TGTGCCAGCTCACCACCAAGCTCCTACGAGCAGTACTTC

J: TRBJ1-1
D: .
V: TRBV6-4
size: .
CDR3: CASSDSMGVRAFF
DNA: TGTGCCAGCAGTGACTCGATGGGGGTCCGGGCTTTCTTT

J: TRBJ1-6
D: TRBD1
V: TRBV9
size: .
CDR3: CASSSSGTVQSPLHF
DNA: TGTGCCAGCAGCTCTAGTGGGACAGTGCAGTCACCCCTCCACTTT

J: TRBJ2-7
D: TRBD1
V: TRBV6-6
size: .
CDR3: CASRNTGTGYHEQYF
DNA: TGTGCCAGCAGAAATACCGGGACAGGTTACCACGAGCAGTACTTC

J: TRBJ2-7
D: TRBD2
V: TRBV7-8
size: .
CDR3: CASSSGGGSYEQYF
DNA: TGTGCCAGCAGCTCTGGGGGGGGCTCCTACGAGCAGTACTTC

J: TRBJ2-7
D: .
V: TRBV6-5
size: .
CDR3: CGAGRSYEQYF
DNA: TGTGGGGCGGGGAGAAGCTACGAGCAGTACTTC

J: TRBJ2-3
D: .
V: TRBV9
size: .
CDR3: CASTSDRTDTQYF
DNA: TGTGCCAGCACCTCAGACCGAACAGATACGCAGTATTTT

J: TRBJ2-6
D: .
V: TRBV11-2
size: .
CDR3: CASSWQSSGANVLTF
DNA: TGTGCCAGCAGCTGGCAGAGCTCTGGGGCCAACGTCCTGACTTTC

J: TRBJ1-5
D: TRBD1
V: TRBV18
size: once
CDR3: CASSGQGEDQPQHF
DNA: TGTGCCAGCTCAGGACAGGGGGAGGATCAGCCCCAGCATTTT

J: TRBJ1-1
D: .
V: TRBV2
size: .
CDR3: CASSKERNTEAFF
DNA: TGTGCCAGCTCGAAGGAGAGGAACACTGAAGCTTTCTTT

J: TRBJ1-1
D: .
V: TRBV6-5
size: .
CDR3: CASSYSGGPEAFF
DNA: TGTGCCAGCAGTTACTCGGGAGGTCCTGAAGCTTTCTTT

J: TRBJ2-7
D: TRBD2
V: TRBV28
size: .
CDR3: CASSWGGAGGRPYEQYF
DNA: TGTGCCAGCAGTTGGGGTGGAGCGGGAGGCCGGCCCTACGAGCAGTACTTC

J: TRBJ2-1
D: TRBD2
V: TRBV29-1
size: once
CDR3: CSVEKVAGGLNEQFF
DNA: TGCAGCGTTGAAAAAGTAGCGGGGGGTCTCAATGAGCAGTTCTTC

J: TRBJ1-6
D: TRBD1
V: TRBV7-9
size: .
CDR3: CASSSAGQYNSPLHF
DNA: TGTGCCAGCAGCTCCGCGGGACAGTATAATTCACCCCTCCACTTT

J: TRBJ2-1
D: .
V: TRBV19
size: .
CDR3: CARVCTQSYNEQFF
DNA: TGTGCCAGGGTCTGTACGCAATCCTACAATGAGCAGTTCTTC

J: TRBJ1-6
D: .
V: TRBV6-4
size: .
CDR3: CASSDLKSPLHF
DNA: TGTGCCAGCAGTGACCTTAAGTCACCCCTCCACTTT

J: TRBJ2-5
D: TRBD2
V: TRBV30
size: .
CDR3: CAWSVTGGETQYF
DNA: TGTGCCTGGAGTGTTACGGGAGGAGAGACCCAGTACTTC

J: TRBJ2-3
D: TRBD2
V: TRBV27
size: .
CDR3: CASRLLAGADTQYF
DNA: TGTGCCAGCAGACTGCTAGCGGGGGCAGATACGCAGTATTTT

J: TRBJ2-3
D: .
V: TRBV29-1
size: .
CDR3: CSVEGQKTDTQYF
DNA: TGCAGCGTTGAAGGACAGAAGACAGATACGCAGTATTTT

J: TRBJ1-5
D: TRBD1
V: TRBV19
size: .
CDR3: CASIDRGRYQPQHF
DNA: TGTGCCAGTATTGATAGGGGGCGATATCAGCCCCAGCATTTT

J: TRBJ2-7
D: TRBD2
V: TRBV19
size: .
CDR3: CASSSAGGTYEQYF
DNA: TGTGCCAGTAGCTCAGCGGGGGGGACCTACGAGCAGTACTTC

J: TRBJ1-2
D: .
V: TRBV9
size: .
CDR3: CASSVGLGQNYGYTF
DNA: TGTGCCAGCAGCGTAGGATTGGGTCAGAACTATGGCTACACCTTC

J: TRBJ1-4
D: .
V: TRBV9
size: .
CDR3: CASGEVGDNEKLFF
DNA: TGTGCCAGCGGGGAGGTGGGCGATAATGAAAAACTGTTTTTT

J: TRBJ2-1
D: .
V: TRBV28
size: .
CDR3: CASSLFSFRELAHNEQFF
DNA: TGTGCCAGCAGTTTATTTTCGTTTCGGGAGTTGGCCCATAATGAGCAGTTCTTC

J: TRBJ2-2
D: TRBD2
V: TRBV19
size: .
CDR3: CASSIQARGAGELFF
DNA: TGTGCCAGTAGTATACAGGCCCGGGGGGCCGGGGAGCTGTTTTTT

J: TRBJ2-3
D: TRBD2
V: TRBV7-9
size: .
CDR3: CASSLQLAGNTDTQYF
DNA: TGTGCCAGCAGCTTACAACTAGCGGGAAACACAGATACGCAGTATTTT

J: TRBJ2-6
D: .
V: TRBV12-5
size: .
CDR3: CASGLSTSGANVLTF
DNA: TGTGCTAGTGGTTTGAGTACCTCTGGGGCCAACGTCCTGACTTTC

J: TRBJ1-1
D: .
V: TRBV5-6
size: .
CDR3: CASSLTKVDSEAFF
DNA: TGTGCCAGCAGCTTGACGAAAGTGGACTCTGAAGCTTTCTTT

J: TRBJ1-4
D: TRBD1
V: TRBV2
size: .
CDR3: CASSKTGPNEKLFF
DNA: TGTGCCAGCAGCAAGACAGGGCCTAATGAAAAACTGTTTTTT

J: TRBJ2-7
D: .
V: TRBV19
size: .
CDR3: CASSRGAYEQYF
DNA: TGTGCCAGTAGTAGGGGGGCCTACGAGCAGTACTTC

J: TRBJ1-3
D: .
V: TRBV4-1
size: .
CDR3: CASSQGQVPGNTIYF
DNA: TGCGCCAGCAGCCAAGGACAGGTCCCTGGAAACACCATATATTTT

J: TRBJ1-1
D: .
V: TRBV10-1
size: .
CDR3: CASSESGGTEAFF
DNA: TGCGCCAGCAGTGAGTCGGGGGGCACTGAAGCTTTCTTT

J: TRBJ1-1
D: .
V: TRBV2
size: few
CDR3: CASCTRGNTEAFF
DNA: TGTGCCAGTTGTACCAGGGGGAACACTGAAGCTTTCTTT

J: TRBJ1-3
D: .
V: TRBV14
size: .
CDR3: CASSQNPGADTIYF
DNA: TGTGCCAGCAGCCAAAATCCGGGTGCTGACACCATATATTTT

J: TRBJ1-2
D: .
V: TRBV9
size: .
CDR3: CASSVGALGADYGYTF
DNA: TGTGCCAGCAGCGTAGGGGCACTGGGAGCGGACTATGGCTACACCTTC

J: TRBJ2-2
D: .
V: TRBV18
size: .
CDR3: CASSGPNTGELFF
DNA: TGTGCCAGCTCGGGACCGAACACCGGGGAGCTGTTTTTT

J: TRBJ1-1
D: .
V: TRBV9
size: .
CDR3: CASSVDWNTEAFF
DNA: TGTGCCAGCAGCGTAGATTGGAACACTGAAGCTTTCTTT

J: TRBJ2-7
D: TRBD1
V: TRBV4-2
size: .
CDR3: CASSDDRGLYEQYF
DNA: TGTGCCAGCAGCGACGACAGGGGGCTGTACGAGCAGTACTTC

J: TRBJ2-1
D: TRBD1
V: TRBV4-1
size: .
CDR3: CASSQDLDRAWYEQFF
DNA: TGCGCCAGCAGCCAAGACCTGGACAGGGCTTGGTATGAGCAGTTCTTC

J: TRBJ2-2
D: .
V: TRBV6-6
size: once
CDR3: CASGGARETGELFF
DNA: TGTGCCAGCGGGGGAGCCAGGGAGACCGGGGAGCTGTTTTTT

J: TRBJ1-1
D: .
V: TRBV30
size: .
CDR3: CAWSVRGRVGGTEAFF
DNA: TGTGCCTGGAGTGTACGGGGCAGGGTCGGGGGCACTGAAGCTTTCTTT

J: TRBJ1-5
D: TRBD1
V: TRBV15
size: .
CDR3: CATSPRTGNRNQPQHF
DNA: TGTGCCACCAGCCCCCGGACAGGGAATAGGAATCAGCCCCAGCATTTT

J: TRBJ2-1
D: TRBD2
V: TRBV4-1
size: once
CDR3: CASSQDIAGEVSEQFF
DNA: TGCGCCAGCAGCCAAGATATAGCGGGAGAGGTCAGTGAGCAGTTCTTC

J: TRBJ2-1
D: .
V: TRBV11-1
size: .
CDR3: CASTPGRWGAHSPYNEQFF
DNA: TGTGCCAGCACCCCGGGGAGGTGGGGGGCCCATAGCCCCTACAATGAGCAGTTCTTC

J: TRBJ1-5
D: .
V: TRBV6-6
size: .
CDR3: CASTLDRYQPQHF
DNA: TGTGCCAGCACCCTAGACAGGTATCAGCCCCAGCATTTT

J: TRBJ1-1
D: .
V: TRBV14
size: .
CDR3: CASSQVGATVAFF
DNA: TGTGCCAGCAGCCAAGTGGGGGCCACGGTAGCTTTCTTT

J: TRBJ2-6
D: .
V: TRBV21-1
size: once
CDR3: CASSKVRRTVAYLHSSSGANVLTF
DNA: TGTGCCAGCAGCAAAGTTAGAAGGACAGTAGCATATTTACATTCCTCCTCTGGGGCCAACGTCCTGACTTTC

J: TRBJ2-2
D: TRBD2
V: TRBV5-8
size: .
CDR3: CASSLAWGGRLSGELFF
DNA: TGTGCCAGCAGCTTGGCCTGGGGGGGACGATTATCCGGGGAGCTGTTTTTT

J: TRBJ2-7
D: .
V: TRBV7-9
size: .
CDR3: CASSPTSTGLYEQYF
DNA: TGTGCCAGCAGCCCGACCTCGACGGGACTCTACGAGCAGTACTTC

J: TRBJ1-3
D: TRBD1
V: TRBV7-8
size: .
CDR3: CASSLGTGGGGNTIYF
DNA: TGTGCCAGCAGCTTGGGGACAGGGGGAGGTGGAAACACCATATATTTT

J: TRBJ2-1
D: .
V: TRBV6-4
size: .
CDR3: CASSIRTNYEQFF
DNA: TGTGCCAGCAGTATTCGAACCAACTATGAGCAGTTCTTC